This T cell receptor (beta chain) was obtained from a study of neurological immune-mediated disorders (dated by TCRdb to the late 2010s). Concerning the study at large: Peripheral blood TCR-beta repertoires from HTLV-I-associated myelopathy (HAM/TSP) patients, multiple sclerosis patients and healthy controls were compared by UMI-based sequencing. The cohort included around 70 subjects: roughly 15 with HAM/TSP, approximately 34 with multiple sclerosis, and approximately 20 healthy controls. The roughly 99 TCR-beta libraries covered PBMC samples along with longitudinal samples, technical triplicates, and paired sorted CD4+ and CD8+ T-cell subsets. What the authors observed across the whole study: TCR clonal expansion was greatest in HAM/TSP patients and smallest in MS patients, who ranked below even healthy controls. Expanded clones from different subjects shared no identical CDR3 amino acid sequences, which suggests that TCR-beta repertoires were private in all groups.

To synthesize cDNA, template-switch 5'RACE was performed with a primer carrying a 10-nucleotide random unique molecular identifier so that each TCR transcript was tagged. Every sequencing run yielded over 180 million TCR-beta sequences covering 15-18 subjects. Total RNA was extracted with the RNeasy kit. TCR-beta VDJ regions were amplified with primers for the TCR constant region and the 5'RACE anchor, using the KAPA Real-time Library Amplification kit. A first PCR added sample indexes and Illumina adaptors, after which a second PCR increased the library yield. After purification with Ampure beads, the TCR product of roughly 650 bp was size-selected on a 2% E-gel SizeSelection system. Before pooling, libraries had their quality checked on a Bioanalyzer, their concentration measured with Qubit, and their quantity determined with the Kapa Library Quantification kit. Libraries were sequenced paired-end 2 x 150 bp on an Illumina HiSeq 2500. To increase sequence diversity, roughly 24-32% phiX was spiked into each library pool. On the authors' methods: Quality-filtered reads were processed with the UMI-based MiGEC pipeline, and over 90% of raw TCR sequences were removed by the MiGEC pipeline during error correction. IMGT germline references were used for alignment of VDJ genes, and clonotypes were defined by a unique CDR3 amino acid sequence together with V-J genes. Clonal expansion, Shannon diversity and CDR3 relatedness (CalcPairwiseDistances, ClusterSamples) were evaluated with VDJtools, and phylogenetic trees were built with CLCbio workbench. Using coefficient-of-variation modelling across technical triplicates, the study counted a clone as expanded if it had at least 8 unique UMIs. The public reads were run again by TCRdb, first through fastp at Q25 and then through MiXCR, and only productive beta chains were kept. Rows merge per CDR3 protein into single entries with the most common DNA and genes. The authors' filters were not applied to this entry. The sample profile shows roughly 55,000 distinct CDR3 sequences; over 15% of them were found once. The ten largest clonotypes hold 3.5% to 4.5% of the sample.

Of note for this clonotype: Its antigen remains undetermined. Just one base apart from a much larger clone, this may be a read error.

Blood bank volunteers in Maryland, USA served as the healthy controls. For unsorted PBMC libraries, 2 million PBMCs were used after storage in RNAlater at -80 degrees C until RNA extraction. Peripheral blood was subjected to Ficoll-Hypaque density gradient centrifugation to isolate PBMCs, which were then cryopreserved in liquid nitrogen. Its CDR3 holds 16 amino acids, cysteine through phenylalanine. Of all the DNA, just the CDR3 is kept, 48 bases in frame from base 1. The source material was PBMCs. This chain joins TRBV21-1 to TRBJ1-6; the table gives TRBD1 as D, unverified against the DNA. TRBV21-1 is labeled a pseudogene. The clonotype comes from a man in his fifties or sixties in good health. The CDR3 corresponds to CASSHPPTGLSSPRHF. In nucleotide form, the sequence is TGTGCCAGCAGCCACCCGCCGACAGGGTTAAGTTCACCCCGCCACTTT.